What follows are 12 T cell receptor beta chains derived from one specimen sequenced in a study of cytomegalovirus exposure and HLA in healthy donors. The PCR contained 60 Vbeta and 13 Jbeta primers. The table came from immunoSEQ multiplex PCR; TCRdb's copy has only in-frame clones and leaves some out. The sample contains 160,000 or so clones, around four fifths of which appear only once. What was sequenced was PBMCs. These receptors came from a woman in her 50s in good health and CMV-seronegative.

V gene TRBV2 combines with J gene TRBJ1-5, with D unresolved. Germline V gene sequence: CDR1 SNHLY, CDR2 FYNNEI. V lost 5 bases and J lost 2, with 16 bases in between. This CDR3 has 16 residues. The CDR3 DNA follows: TGTGCCAGCAGTCCCAGGTCCTCCTTGGGCAATCAGCCCCAGCATTTT. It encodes CASSPRSSLGNQPQHF.

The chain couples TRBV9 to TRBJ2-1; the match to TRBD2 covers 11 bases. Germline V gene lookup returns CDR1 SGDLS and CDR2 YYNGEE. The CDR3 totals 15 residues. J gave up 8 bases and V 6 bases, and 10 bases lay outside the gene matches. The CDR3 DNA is TGTGCCAGCACCAACACTAGCGGGAGCTGGTATGAGCAGTTCTTC. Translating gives CASTNTSGSWYEQFF.

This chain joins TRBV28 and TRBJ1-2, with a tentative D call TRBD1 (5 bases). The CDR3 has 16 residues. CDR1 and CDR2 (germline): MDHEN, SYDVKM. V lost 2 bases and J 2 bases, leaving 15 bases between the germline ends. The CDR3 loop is CASSLSGWGANYGYTF. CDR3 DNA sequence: TGTGCCAGCAGTTTAAGTGGCTGGGGCGCGAACTATGGCTACACCTTC.

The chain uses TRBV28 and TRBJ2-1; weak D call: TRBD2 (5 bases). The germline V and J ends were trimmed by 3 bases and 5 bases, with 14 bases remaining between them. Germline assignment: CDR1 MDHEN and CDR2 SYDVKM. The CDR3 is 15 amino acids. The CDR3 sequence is CASSFLALTHNEQFF. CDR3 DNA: TGTGCCAGCAGTTTCCTAGCCTTAACCCACAATGAGCAGTTCTTC.

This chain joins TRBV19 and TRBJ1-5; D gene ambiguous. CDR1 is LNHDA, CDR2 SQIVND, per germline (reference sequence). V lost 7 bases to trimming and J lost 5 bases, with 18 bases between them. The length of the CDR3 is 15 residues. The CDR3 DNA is TGTGCCAGTATCCCGGACGGCCCGGGAGATCAGCCCCAGCATTTT. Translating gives CASIPDGPGDQPQHF.

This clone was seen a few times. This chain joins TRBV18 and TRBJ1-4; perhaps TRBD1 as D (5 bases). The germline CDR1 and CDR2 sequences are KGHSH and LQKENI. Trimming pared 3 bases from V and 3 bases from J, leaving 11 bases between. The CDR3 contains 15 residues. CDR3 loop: CASSPGQGSNEKLFF. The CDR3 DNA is TGTGCCAGCTCACCCGGCCAGGGATCTAATGAAAAACTGTTTTTT.

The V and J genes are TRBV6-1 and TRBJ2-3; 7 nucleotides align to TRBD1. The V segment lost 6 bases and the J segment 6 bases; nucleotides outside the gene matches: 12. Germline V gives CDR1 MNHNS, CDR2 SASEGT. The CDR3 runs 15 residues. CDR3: CASRETGAEPDTQYF. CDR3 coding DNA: TGTGCCAGCAGGGAAACAGGGGCCGAGCCGGATACGCAGTATTTT.

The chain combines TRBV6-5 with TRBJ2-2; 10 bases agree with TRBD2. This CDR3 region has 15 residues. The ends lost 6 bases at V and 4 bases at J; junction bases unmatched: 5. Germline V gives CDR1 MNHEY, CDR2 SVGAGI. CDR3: CASSISGGRTGELFF. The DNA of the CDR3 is TGTGCCAGCAGCATTAGCGGGGGGCGCACCGGGGAGCTGTTTTTT.

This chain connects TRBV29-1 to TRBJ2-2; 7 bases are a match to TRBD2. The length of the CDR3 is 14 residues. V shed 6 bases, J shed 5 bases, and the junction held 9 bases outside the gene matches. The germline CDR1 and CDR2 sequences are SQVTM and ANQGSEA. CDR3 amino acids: CSVKGGLGTGELFF. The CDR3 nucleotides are TGCAGCGTCAAGGGAGGGTTGGGGACCGGGGAGCTGTTTTTT.

The CDR3: CASSETGSTDTQYF. CDR3 DNA: TGCGCCAGCAGCGAGACAGGTAGCACAGATACGCAGTATTTT. The rearrangement links TRBV10-1 to TRBJ2-3; a possible D gene is TRBD1 (6 bases). Germline CDR1 and CDR2: WNHNN and SYGVQD (reference sequence). With 6 bases removed from V and 0 bases from J, the gap between germline ends came to 10 bases. The CDR3 consists of 14 residues.

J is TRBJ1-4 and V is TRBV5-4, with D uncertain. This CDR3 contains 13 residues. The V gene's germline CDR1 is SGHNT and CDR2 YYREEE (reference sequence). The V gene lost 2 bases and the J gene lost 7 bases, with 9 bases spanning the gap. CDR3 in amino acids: CASSFWAGEKLFF. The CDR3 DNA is TGTGCCAGCAGCTTCTGGGCGGGTGAAAAACTGTTTTTT.

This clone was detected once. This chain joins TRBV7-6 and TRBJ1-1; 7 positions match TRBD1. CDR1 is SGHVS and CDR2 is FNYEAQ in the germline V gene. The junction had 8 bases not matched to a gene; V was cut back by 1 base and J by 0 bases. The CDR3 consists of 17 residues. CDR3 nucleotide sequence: TGTGCCAGCAGCTTAGGGGCAGGGGGGCACCTGAACACTGAAGCTTTCTTT. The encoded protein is CASSLGAGGHLNTEAFF. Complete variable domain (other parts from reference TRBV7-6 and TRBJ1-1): GAGVSQSPRYKVTKRGQDVALRCDPISGHVSLYWYRQALGQGPEFLTYFNYEAQQDKSGLPNDRFSAERPEGSISTLTIQRTEQRDSAMYRCASSLGAGGHLNTEAFFGQGTRLTVV.